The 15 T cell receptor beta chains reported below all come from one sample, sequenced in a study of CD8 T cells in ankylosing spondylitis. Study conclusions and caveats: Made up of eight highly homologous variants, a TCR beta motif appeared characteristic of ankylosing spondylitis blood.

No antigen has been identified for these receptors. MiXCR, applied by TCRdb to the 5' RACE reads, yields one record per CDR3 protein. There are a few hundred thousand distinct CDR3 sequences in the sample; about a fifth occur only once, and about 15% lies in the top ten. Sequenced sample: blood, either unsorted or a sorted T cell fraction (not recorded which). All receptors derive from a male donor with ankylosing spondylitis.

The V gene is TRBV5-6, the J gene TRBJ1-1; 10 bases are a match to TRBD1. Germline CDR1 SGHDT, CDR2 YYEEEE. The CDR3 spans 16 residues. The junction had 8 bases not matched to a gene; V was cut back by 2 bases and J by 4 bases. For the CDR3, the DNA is TGTGCCAGCAGCTTCGGGACAGGGGCCGGAGGCACTGAAGCTTTCTTT. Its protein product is CASSFGTGAGGTEAFF.

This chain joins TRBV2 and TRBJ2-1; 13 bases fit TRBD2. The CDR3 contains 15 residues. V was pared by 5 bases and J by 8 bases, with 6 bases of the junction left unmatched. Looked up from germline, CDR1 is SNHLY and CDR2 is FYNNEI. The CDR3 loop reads CASSNGLAGVHEQFF. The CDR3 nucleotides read TGTGCCAGCAGTAACGGACTAGCGGGAGTCCATGAGCAGTTCTTC.

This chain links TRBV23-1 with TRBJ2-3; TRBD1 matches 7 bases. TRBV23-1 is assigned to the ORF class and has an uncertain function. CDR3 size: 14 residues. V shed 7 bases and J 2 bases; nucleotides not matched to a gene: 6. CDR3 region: CASNRTGITDTQYF. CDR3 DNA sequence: TGCGCCAGCAATCGGACAGGAATCACAGATACGCAGTATTTT.

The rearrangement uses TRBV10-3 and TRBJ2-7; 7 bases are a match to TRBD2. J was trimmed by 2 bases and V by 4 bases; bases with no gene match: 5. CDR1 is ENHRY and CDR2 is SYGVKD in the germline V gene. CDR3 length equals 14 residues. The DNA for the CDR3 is TGTGCCATCAGTGGTGGACTAGTCGCCTACGAGCAGTACTTC. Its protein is CAISGGLVAYEQYF.

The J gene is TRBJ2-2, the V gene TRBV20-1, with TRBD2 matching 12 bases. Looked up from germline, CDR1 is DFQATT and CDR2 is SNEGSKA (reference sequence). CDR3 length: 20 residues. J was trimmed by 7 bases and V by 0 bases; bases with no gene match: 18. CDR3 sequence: CSARDSSKTSGSLSGGELFF. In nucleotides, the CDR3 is TGCAGTGCTAGAGATTCTTCGAAGACTAGCGGGAGTTTGAGCGGCGGGGAGCTGTTTTTT.

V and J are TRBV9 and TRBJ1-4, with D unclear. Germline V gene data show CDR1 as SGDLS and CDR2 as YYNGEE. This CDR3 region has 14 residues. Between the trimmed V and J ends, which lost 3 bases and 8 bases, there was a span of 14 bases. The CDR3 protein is CASSAGTDDEKLFF. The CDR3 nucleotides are TGTGCCAGCAGCGCCGGAACCGACGACGAAAAACTGTTTTTT.

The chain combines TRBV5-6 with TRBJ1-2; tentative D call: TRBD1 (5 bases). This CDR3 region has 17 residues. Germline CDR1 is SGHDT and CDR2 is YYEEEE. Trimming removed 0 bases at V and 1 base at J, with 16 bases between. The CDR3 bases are TGTGCCAGCAGCTTGGAGTTGGCGCCAGGGAGTAACTATGGCTACACCTTC. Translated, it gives CASSLELAPGSNYGYTF. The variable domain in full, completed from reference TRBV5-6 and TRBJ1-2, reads DAGVTQSPTHLIKTRGQQVTLRCSPKSGHDTVSWYQQALGQGPQFIFQYYEEEERQRGNFPDRFSGHQFPNYSSELNVNALLLGDSALYLCASSLELAPGSNYGYTFGSGTRLTVV.

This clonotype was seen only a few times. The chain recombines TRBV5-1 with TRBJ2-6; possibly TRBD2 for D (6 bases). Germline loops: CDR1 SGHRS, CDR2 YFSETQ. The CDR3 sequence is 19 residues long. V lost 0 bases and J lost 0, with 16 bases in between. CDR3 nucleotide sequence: TGCGCCAGCAGCTTGGCCACAGTTAGCGGATACTCTGGGGCCAACGTCCTGACTTTC. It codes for CASSLATVSGYSGANVLTF.

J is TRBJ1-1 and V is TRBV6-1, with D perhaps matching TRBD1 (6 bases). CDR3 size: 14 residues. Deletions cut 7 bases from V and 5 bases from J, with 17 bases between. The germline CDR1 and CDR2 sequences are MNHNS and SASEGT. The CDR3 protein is CASIAGGASTEAFF. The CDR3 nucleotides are TGTGCCAGCATTGCGGGGGGCGCAAGTACTGAAGCTTTCTTT.

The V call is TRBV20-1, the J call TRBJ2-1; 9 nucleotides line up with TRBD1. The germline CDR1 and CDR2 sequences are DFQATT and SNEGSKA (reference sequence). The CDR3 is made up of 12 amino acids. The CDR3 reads CRGDRAYNEQFF. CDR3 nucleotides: TGCAGGGGGGACAGGGCCTACAATGAGCAGTTCTTC.

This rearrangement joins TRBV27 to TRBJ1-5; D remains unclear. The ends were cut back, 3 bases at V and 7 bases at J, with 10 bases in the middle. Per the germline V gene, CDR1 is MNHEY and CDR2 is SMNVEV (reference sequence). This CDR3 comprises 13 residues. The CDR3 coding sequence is TGTGCCAGCAGTTTTTACCTTGGACAGCCCCAGCATTTT. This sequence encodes CASSFYLGQPQHF.

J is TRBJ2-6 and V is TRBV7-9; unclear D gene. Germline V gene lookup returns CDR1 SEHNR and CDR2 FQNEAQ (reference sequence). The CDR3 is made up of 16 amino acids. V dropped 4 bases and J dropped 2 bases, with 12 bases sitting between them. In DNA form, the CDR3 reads TGTGCCAGCAGCTCTAGGGTAATGGCTGGGGCCAACGTCCTGACTTTC. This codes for CASSSRVMAGANVLTF.

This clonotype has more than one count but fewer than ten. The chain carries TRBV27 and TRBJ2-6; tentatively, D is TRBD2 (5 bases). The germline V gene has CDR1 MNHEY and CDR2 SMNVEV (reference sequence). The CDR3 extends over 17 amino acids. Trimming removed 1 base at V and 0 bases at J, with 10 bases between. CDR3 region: CASSLFGVSSGANVLTF. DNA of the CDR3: TGTGCCAGCAGTTTATTCGGGGTTAGCTCTGGGGCCAACGTCCTGACTTTC.

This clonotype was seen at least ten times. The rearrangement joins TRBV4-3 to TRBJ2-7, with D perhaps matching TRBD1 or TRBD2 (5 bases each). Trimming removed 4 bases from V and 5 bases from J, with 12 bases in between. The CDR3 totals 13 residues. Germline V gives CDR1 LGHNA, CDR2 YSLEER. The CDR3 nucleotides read TGCGCCAGCAGCCGGGACGGCTCGAACGAGCAGTACTTC. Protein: CASSRDGSNEQYF.

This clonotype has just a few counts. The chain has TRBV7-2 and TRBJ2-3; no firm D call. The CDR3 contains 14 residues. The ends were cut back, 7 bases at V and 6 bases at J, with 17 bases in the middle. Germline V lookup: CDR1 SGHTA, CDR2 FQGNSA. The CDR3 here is CASTPRPTSDTQYF. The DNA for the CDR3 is TGTGCCAGCACCCCCCGTCCGACCTCCGATACGCAGTATTTT.